The rows below give T cell receptor beta chains drawn from one sample of a study of blood T cell repertoires in COVID-19. The data were produced by immunoSEQ multiplex PCR, yet TCRdb's version contains in-frame clones alone and is incomplete. This table holds 63,000 or so clones, 84% found once. The sequenced sample was peripheral blood. These receptors all come from a human donor in a cohort sampled during active COVID-19. The CDR3 runs from the conserved cysteine through the conserved F or W. The D gene is left open where the match is weak. Size tells how often a clone was seen (once, few, many) or the class of an expanded clone, and some rows leave it out.

>-|-|TRBV4-3|TRBJ1-2|17
CASSQDLWGRGTFGYTF
TGCGCCAGCAGCCAAGATCTATGGGGGAGGGGAACATTCGGCTACACCTTC
>-|-|TRBV2|TRBJ2-7|12
CASSESRYEQYF
TGTGCCAGCAGTGAGTCCAGATACGAGCAGTACTTC
>-|-|TRBV18|TRBJ2-1|15
CASSPTPQAHNEQFF
TGTGCCAGCTCGCCCACTCCTCAGGCACACAATGAGCAGTTCTTC
>once|-|TRBV29-1|TRBJ1-2|12
CSVERPGGGYTF
TGCAGCGTTGAACGTCCTGGAGGTGGCTACACCTTC
>-|-|TRBV4-3|TRBJ2-1|15
CASSLRDWKFNEQFF
TGCGCCAGCAGCCTCCGGGACTGGAAGTTCAATGAGCAGTTCTTC
>-|-|TRBV11-2|TRBJ2-2|15
CASSPPSGNTGELFF
TGTGCCAGCAGCCCCCCGAGCGGGAACACCGGGGAGCTGTTTTTT
>-|-|TRBV6-2/TRBV6-3|TRBJ1-2|11
CASSSSGGYTF
TGTGCCAGCAGCTCCTCGGGGGGCTACACCTTC
>-|-|TRBV2|TRBJ2-1|16
CASTEGEGTVMGEQFF
TGTGCCAGCACCGAGGGGGAGGGCACCGTCATGGGTGAGCAGTTCTTC
>few|-|TRBV19|TRBJ1-5|14
CASSDPLGNQPQHF
TGTGCCAGTAGCGATCCTTTAGGCAATCAGCCCCAGCATTTT
>-|TRBD1|TRBV5-6|TRBJ2-7|14
CASSPTTGGGEQYF
TGTGCCAGCAGCCCCACAACAGGGGGCGGCGAGCAGTACTTC
>-|-|TRBV7-2|TRBJ2-2|11
CASSSYRELFF
TGTGCCAGCAGCTCATACAGGGAGCTGTTTTTT
>-|-|TRBV7-3|TRBJ2-1|15
CASSSDSSFYNEQFF
TGTGCCAGCAGCTCGGACAGCTCTTTCTACAATGAGCAGTTCTTC
>-|TRBD1|TRBV15|TRBJ1-4|13
CATRIGTEEKLFF
TGTGCCACCAGAATCGGGACAGAAGAAAAACTGTTTTTT
>-|-|TRBV29-1|TRBJ2-7|12
CSVLLSSYEQYF
TGCAGCGTTTTACTAAGCTCCTACGAGCAGTACTTC
>-|TRBD2|TRBV28|TRBJ2-1|16
CASSSQGTSGRNEQFF
TGTGCCAGCAGTTCTCAGGGGACTAGCGGGAGGAATGAGCAGTTCTTC
>few|TRBD1|TRBV4-2|TRBJ2-7|18
CASSQGPSTGDRAYEQYF
TGTGCCAGCAGCCAAGGACCATCGACAGGGGACCGTGCCTACGAGCAGTACTTC
>-|TRBD1|TRBV19|TRBJ2-7|14
CASSTWTGEDEQYF
TGTGCCAGTAGTACTTGGACAGGGGAAGACGAGCAGTACTTC
>-|TRBD2|TRBV29-1|TRBJ2-6|15
CSVERGGSGANVLTF
TGCAGCGTTGAGCGGGGGGGCTCTGGGGCCAACGTCCTGACTTTC
>once|-|TRBV10-1|TRBJ1-3|15
CASSLMDSSGNTIYF
TGCGCCAGCAGTTTAATGGACAGCTCTGGAAACACCATATATTTT
>-|TRBD1|TRBV7-2|TRBJ1-2|14
CASSLDRGYYGYTF
TGTGCCAGCAGCTTAGACAGGGGGTACTATGGCTACACCTTC
>-|-|TRBV28|TRBJ2-3|15
CASSKRWPSWDTQYF
TGTGCCAGCAGCAAAAGATGGCCTTCTTGGGATACGCAGTATTTT
>few|-|TRBV7-9|TRBJ2-3|12
CASSEWEDTQYF
TGTGCCAGCAGCGAATGGGAGGATACGCAGTATTTT
>once|-|TRBV28|TRBJ2-7|13
CASTPSRSYEQYF
TGTGCCAGCACCCCTTCTAGATCCTACGAGCAGTACTTC
>-|TRBD1|TRBV9|TRBJ1-2|15
CASSVAGTGGRGYTF
TGTGCCAGCAGCGTAGCTGGGACAGGGGGCCGTGGCTACACCTTC
>-|TRBD1|TRBV7-2|TRBJ1-2|13
CASSLGTVYGYTF
TGTGCCAGCAGTCTGGGGACAGTGTATGGCTACACCTTC
>-|TRBD1|TRBV19|TRBJ2-1|15
CASKPAGTGAYEQFF
TGTGCCAGCAAACCCGCCGGGACAGGGGCGTATGAGCAGTTCTTC
>-|TRBD2|TRBV6-5|TRBJ2-7|14
CASSLSGRAYEQYF
TGTGCCAGCAGTCTTAGCGGGAGGGCTTACGAGCAGTACTTC
>-|-|TRBV6-5|TRBJ2-2|15
CASGRAHLSTGELFF
TGTGCCAGCGGCAGGGCCCACTTGTCCACCGGGGAGCTGTTTTTT
>few|-|TRBV6-2/TRBV6-3|TRBJ1-1|14
CASSLTQGFGAAFF
TGTGCCAGCAGCCTTACCCAGGGGTTCGGGGCGGCTTTCTTT
>-|-|TRBV28|TRBJ1-2|13
CASSFTGKGGYTF
TGTGCCAGCAGTTTCACAGGGAAGGGAGGCTACACCTTC
>-|TRBD2|TRBV24-1|TRBJ2-1|16
CATSDAMGGKRSEQFF
TGTGCCACCAGTGACGCCATGGGGGGGAAACGTAGCGAGCAGTTCTTC
>-|-|TRBV19|TRBJ2-1|12
CASTLTGNEQFF
TGTGCCAGTACCTTGACAGGCAATGAGCAGTTCTTC
>few|-|TRBV4-2|TRBJ2-7|18
CASSQEWGLRGPTYEQYF
TGTGCCAGCAGCCAAGAGTGGGGCCTTAGGGGCCCAACCTACGAGCAGTACTTC
>-|-|TRBV11-1|TRBJ2-1|13
CASSLPLTSEQFF
TGTGCCAGCAGCTTACCCCTTACTTCTGAGCAGTTCTTC
>-|TRBD1|TRBV10-3|TRBJ1-3|14
CAISQGAKGNTIYF
TGTGCCATCAGTCAGGGGGCAAAAGGAAACACCATATATTTT
>-|TRBD2|TRBV14|TRBJ2-1|16
CASSQGPGLTGDEQFF
TGTGCCAGCAGCCAAGGTCCGGGACTAACGGGAGATGAGCAGTTCTTC
>-|TRBD1|TRBV7-9|TRBJ1-2|17
CASSVTGTDEMIYGYTF
TGTGCCAGCAGCGTAACCGGGACAGACGAAATGATCTATGGCTACACCTTC
>-|-|TRBV29-1|TRBJ2-7|11
CSVGASYEQYF
TGCAGCGTTGGGGCATCCTACGAGCAGTACTTC
>-|-|TRBV28|TRBJ2-7|15
CASSYTGTPYYEQYF
TGTGCCAGCAGTTACACCGGGACACCTTACTACGAGCAGTACTTC
>-|-|TRBV6-6|TRBJ2-7|13
CASSLHSTYEQYF
TGTGCCAGCAGTTTGCACTCCACCTACGAGCAGTACTTC
>-|-|TRBV6-5|TRBJ2-7|14
CASEEGLRNYEQYF
TGTGCCAGCGAAGAGGGTTTGCGGAACTACGAGCAGTACTTC